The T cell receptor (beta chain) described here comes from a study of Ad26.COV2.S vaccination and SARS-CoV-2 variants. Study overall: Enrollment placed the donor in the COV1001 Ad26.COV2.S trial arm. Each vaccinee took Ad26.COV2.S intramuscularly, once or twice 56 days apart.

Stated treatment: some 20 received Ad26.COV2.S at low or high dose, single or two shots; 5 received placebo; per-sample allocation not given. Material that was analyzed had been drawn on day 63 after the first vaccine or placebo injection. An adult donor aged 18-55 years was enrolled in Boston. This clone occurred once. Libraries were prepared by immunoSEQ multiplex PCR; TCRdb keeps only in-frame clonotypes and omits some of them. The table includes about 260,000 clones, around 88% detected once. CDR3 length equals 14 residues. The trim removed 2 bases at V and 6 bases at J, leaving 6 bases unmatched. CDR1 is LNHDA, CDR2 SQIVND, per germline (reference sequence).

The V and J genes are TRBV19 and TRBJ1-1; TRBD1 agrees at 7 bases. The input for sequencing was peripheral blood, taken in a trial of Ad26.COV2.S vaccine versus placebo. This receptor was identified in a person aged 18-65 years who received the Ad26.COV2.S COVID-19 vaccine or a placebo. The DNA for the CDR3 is TGTGCCAGTAGTATACACAGGGGTCGCCCTGAAGCTTTCTTT. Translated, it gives CASSIHRGRPEAFF.